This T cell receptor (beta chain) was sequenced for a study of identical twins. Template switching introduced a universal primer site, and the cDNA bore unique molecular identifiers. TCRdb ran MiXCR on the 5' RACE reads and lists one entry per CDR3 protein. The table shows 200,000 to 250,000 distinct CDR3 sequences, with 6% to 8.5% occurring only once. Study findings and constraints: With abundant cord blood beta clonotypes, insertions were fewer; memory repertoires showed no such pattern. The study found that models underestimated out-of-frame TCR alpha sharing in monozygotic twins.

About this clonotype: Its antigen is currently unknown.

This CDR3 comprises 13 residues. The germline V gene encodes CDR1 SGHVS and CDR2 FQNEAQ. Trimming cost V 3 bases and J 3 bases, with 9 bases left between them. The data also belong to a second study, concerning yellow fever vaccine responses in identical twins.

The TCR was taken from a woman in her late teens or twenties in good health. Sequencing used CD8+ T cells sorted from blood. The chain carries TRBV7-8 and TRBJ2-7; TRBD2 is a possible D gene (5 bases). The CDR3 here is CASSFGSNYEQYV. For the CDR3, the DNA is TGTGCCAGCAGCTTTGGGAGCAACTACGAGCAGTACGTC.